The source of this T cell receptor beta chain is a study of human T cells and chemical hapten exposure. The study's findings and limits: The formation of large CDR3 similarity clusters by expanded TCRs significantly exceeded that of controls. Alopecia affected the donors, so their immune response may differ from healthy people's.

The CDR3 runs 15 residues. The germline gives CDR1 LGHDT, CDR2 YNNKEL (reference sequence). The V and J ends lost 1 base and 7 bases, in that order; junction bases with no gene match: 5. The library attached unique molecular identifiers to individual cDNA molecules. From the RACE reads, TCRdb called clonotypes with MiXCR, one entry per CDR3 protein. The sample comprises 80,000 to 100,000 distinct CDR3 sequences, 25% to 35% of which are singletons, and 10% rests with the top ten. In the case of this clonotype: Its specificity is unknown.

Sample time point: patch test 3, about 24 weeks after DPC sensitization. Treatment in this sample: therapeutic diphenylcyclopropenone sensitization with weekly scalp DPC. Sequenced material: whole blood, taken in connection with sensitization to the hapten diphenylcyclopropenone (DPC). The TCR sequence derives from a middle-aged man with alopecia areata. Some clones in this sample may be carry-over from other donors' samples. The gene calls are TRBV3-1 and TRBJ2-1; TRBD2 agrees at 9 bases. This CDR3 is CASSQVAGAGNEQFF. The CDR3 DNA reads as TGTGCCAGCAGCCAAGTAGCGGGAGCAGGAAATGAGCAGTTCTTC.